The 11 T cell receptor beta chains reported below all come from one sample, sequenced in a study of early T cells in non-severe SARS-CoV-2 infection. One entry per CDR3 protein, called by TCRdb with MiXCR from the 5' RACE reads. Of about 94,000 distinct CDR3 sequences listed, 13% are singletons. Sequenced: whole blood. The receptors shown here come from an adult who was a healthcare worker with PCR-confirmed SARS-CoV-2 infection or an uninfected control (not recorded which).

This clonotype was seen repeatedly, ten times or more. The rearrangement uses TRBV28 and TRBJ2-3; the D gene is possibly TRBD1 (5 bases). Trimming took 6 bases from V and 0 from J, leaving 19 bases between them. The CDR3 sequence is 17 residues long. Germline V gene lookup returns CDR1 MDHEN and CDR2 SYDVKM. CDR3 nucleotides: TGTGCCAGCAGGGGCAGGGTGGGCTCATCTAGCACAGATACGCAGTATTTT. Translated, it gives CASRGRVGSSSTDTQYF.

With respect to this clonotype: This may come from a read error, since a much larger clone is one base off. The genes are TRBV11-2 and TRBJ1-1; 11 positions match TRBD1. This CDR3 is built from 17 residues. Per the germline V gene, CDR1 is SGHAT and CDR2 is FQNNGV. The CDR3 protein is CACSFLHPGQGGTEAFF. The DNA of the CDR3 is TGTGCCTGCAGCTTCCTACATCCGGGACAGGGGGGCACTGAAGCTTTCTTT.

This clonotype was counted a few times. The chain carries TRBV5-1 and TRBJ1-2, with D possibly being TRBD1 (5 bases). Trimming stripped 0 bases from V and 6 bases from J, with 9 bases between. The CDR3 has 13 amino acids. Germline CDR1 is SGHRS and CDR2 is YFSETQ. The CDR3 sequence: CASSLAGSNGYTF. The CDR3 nucleotides are TGCGCCAGCAGCTTGGCAGGGTCTAATGGCTACACCTTC.

This clonotype came up many times. The rearrangement joins TRBV6-5 to TRBJ1-1; TRBD1 might be the D (5 bases). The V gene lost 10 bases and the J gene lost 6 bases, with 24 bases spanning the gap. This CDR3 contains 15 residues. Germline-derived CDR1 and CDR2 are MNHEY and SVGAGI. CDR3 nucleotides: TGTGCCACCACCGGGACGGCTAACAAGGGTCCTGAAGCTTTCTTT. It codes for CATTGTANKGPEAFF.

This clonotype was counted ten times or more. J is TRBJ2-7 and V is TRBV2; D is uncertain. V gave up 2 bases and J gave up 4 bases, with 9 bases separating them. This CDR3 contains 13 residues. The germline CDR1 and CDR2 sequences are SNHLY and FYNNEI. For the CDR3, the DNA is TGTGCCAGCAGTGAAAACACCCCATACGAGCAGTACTTC. It translates to CASSENTPYEQYF.

The chain recombines TRBV28 with TRBJ1-2; tentatively, D is TRBD1 (5 bases). Deletions cut 6 bases from V and 2 bases from J, with 10 bases between. This CDR3 spans 13 amino acids. CDR1 is MDHEN and CDR2 is SYDVKM in the germline V gene. The CDR3, as DNA: TGTGCCAGCAGGGCGGGACGGAACTATGGCTACACCTTC. The encoded protein is CASRAGRNYGYTF.

Worth noting for this clonotype: Being one base from a much bigger clone, this may be a read error. The chain couples TRBV19 to TRBJ1-3; TRBD1 is a possible D gene (5 bases). The CDR3 consists of 16 residues. Germline CDR1 reads LNHDA; CDR2 reads SQIVND (reference sequence). In DNA, the CDR3 is TGTGCCAGTAGTGACCGACAGCCCGGGTCTGGAAACACCCTATATTTT. As protein: CASSDRQPGSGNTLYF.

This rearrangement joins TRBV7-8 to TRBJ1-5; D is ambiguous. Trimming removed 2 bases at V and 5 bases at J, with 13 bases between. The CDR3 has 15 amino acids. Germline V CDR1 and CDR2: SGHVS, FQNEAQ. The CDR3 loop reads CASSLFFGSHQPQHF. The DNA for the CDR3 is TGTGCCAGCAGCTTATTTTTCGGGAGTCATCAGCCCCAGCATTTT.

This sequence joins TRBV7-3 and TRBJ2-5, with D perhaps matching TRBD1 (5 bases). CDR3 length: 15 amino acids. Deletions cut 6 bases from V and 0 bases from J, with 14 bases between. In germline, CDR1 is SGHTA, CDR2 FQGTGA. CDR3 amino acids: CASSSGQVYQETQYF. Here the CDR3 DNA reads TGTGCCAGCAGTTCAGGGCAGGTCTACCAAGAGACCCAGTACTTC.

This clonotype was picked up a small number of times. The rearrangement joins TRBV3-1 to TRBJ1-1, with 8 nucleotides matching TRBD1. This CDR3 has 14 residues. CDR1 is LGHDT, CDR2 YNNKEL, per germline (reference sequence). V was clipped by 2 bases and J by 11 bases; unmatched bases: 10. The CDR3 loop is CASSQTRTGSDAFF. CDR3 DNA sequence: TGTGCCAGCAGCCAAACTAGGACAGGGAGTGATGCTTTCTTT.

At least ten counts were recorded for this clonotype. The chain combines TRBV7-9 with TRBJ2-5; no reliable D call. There are 12 residues in the CDR3. Looked up from germline, CDR1 is SEHNR and CDR2 is FQNEAQ (reference sequence). V lost 5 bases and J 4 bases, leaving 8 bases between the germline ends. The CDR3 coding sequence is TGTGCCAGCAGCCCCACCTCAGAGACCCAGTACTTC. Protein product: CASSPTSETQYF.